A selection of T cell receptor beta chains follows, all from one sample in a study of blood T cell repertoires in COVID-19. Here immunoSEQ multiplex PCR was the method, and the copy in TCRdb shows in-frame clones only, minus some. The table has 85,000 to 100,000 clones, roughly 89% seen once. Source material: peripheral blood. The receptors derive from a man aged 50-59 years with active or convalescent COVID-19. Both conserved end residues are part of each CDR3. A D gene is named only where the DNA matches it firmly. Clone size is shown for a subset of rows, as once, few, many or a class of expanded clone.

>-|TRBV5-1|TRBJ2-3|TRBD1
CASSWTGVTDTQYF
TGCGCCAGCAGCTGGACAGGGGTCACAGATACGCAGTATTTT
>-|TRBV27|TRBJ2-4|TRBD2
CARASGSSLAKNIQYF
TGTGCCAGGGCTAGCGGGAGTTCGTTAGCCAAAAACATTCAGTACTTC
>-|TRBV6-2/TRBV6-3|TRBJ1-1|TRBD1
CASSYNFGTGGTAFF
TGTGCCAGCAGTTACAATTTTGGGACAGGGGGCACGGCTTTCTTT
>-|TRBV11-2|TRBJ1-2|-
CASSLALGGTNGYTF
TGTGCCAGCAGCTTAGCCCTGGGAGGGACCAACGGCTACACCTTC
>-|TRBV5-4|TRBJ1-1|TRBD1
CASSSASNRGPYTEAFF
TGTGCCAGCAGTTCTGCCAGCAACAGGGGTCCGTACACTGAAGCTTTCTTT
>-|TRBV6-4|TRBJ2-1|TRBD2
CASTNSGTRGLSYNEQFF
TGTGCCAGCACTAACTCCGGGACTAGGGGACTCTCCTACAATGAGCAGTTCTTC
>-|TRBV5-4|TRBJ1-1|TRBD1
CASSQDRANEAFF
TGTGCCAGCAGTCAGGACAGGGCTAACGAAGCTTTCTTT
>-|TRBV10-3|TRBJ1-6|-
CAIHSDANSPLHF
TGTGCCATCCATAGTGATGCGAATTCACCCCTCCACTTT
>-|TRBV5-8|TRBJ1-1|-
CASSPTAGVLTEAFF
TGTGCCAGCAGCCCTACAGCGGGGGTTTTGACTGAAGCTTTCTTT
>-|TRBV5-1|TRBJ1-6|-
CASSSGLTGSPLHF
TGCGCCAGCAGCTCAGGCCTGACGGGATCACCCCTCCACTTT
>-|TRBV7-9|TRBJ1-1|-
CASRFNRVQAFF
TGTGCCAGCAGATTTAACAGGGTACAAGCTTTCTTT
>-|TRBV5-1|TRBJ2-1|TRBD2
CASSLDGGRGSNEQFF
TGCGCCAGCAGCTTGGACGGCGGGAGAGGTTCCAATGAGCAGTTCTTC
>-|TRBV7-9|TRBJ2-1|TRBD2
CASSPEGTTVDEQFF
TGTGCCAGCAGCCCGGAGGGGACTACCGTAGATGAGCAGTTCTTC
>-|TRBV5-1|TRBJ2-1|-
CASSRDGGTIYNEQFF
TGCGCCAGCAGCCGGGATGGGGGGACGATATACAATGAGCAGTTCTTC
>-|TRBV20-1|TRBJ1-1|-
CSARGAEAFF
TGCAGTGCTCGGGGGGCTGAAGCTTTCTTT
>-|TRBV3-1/TRBV3-2|TRBJ2-1|-
CASSQDSEAGSYNEQFF
TGTGCCAGCAGCCAAGATTCGGAAGCGGGTTCTTACAATGAGCAGTTCTTC
>-|TRBV6-5|TRBJ2-2|TRBD1
CASIGQGWTGELFF
TGTGCCAGCATTGGACAGGGTTGGACCGGGGAGCTGTTTTTT
>-|TRBV29-1|TRBJ1-4|TRBD1
CSVYGDRGATNEKLFF
TGCAGCGTGTATGGGGACAGGGGAGCAACTAATGAAAAACTGTTTTTT
>-|TRBV25-1|TRBJ2-4|-
CASSEESGTKNIQYF
TGTGCCAGCAGTGAGGAGTCGGGAACCAAAAACATTCAGTACTTC
>-|TRBV6-5|TRBJ1-1|-
CASSYSNTGDTEAFF
TGTGCCAGCAGTTATTCGAATACAGGCGACACTGAAGCTTTCTTT
>-|TRBV30|TRBJ2-7|TRBD1
CAWSTGQGAREQYF
TGTGCCTGGAGTACCGGACAGGGGGCTAGGGAGCAGTACTTC
>-|TRBV29-1|TRBJ2-1|-
CSVVPDSYQGNEQFF
TGCAGCGTTGTTCCGGACAGCTATCAGGGCAATGAGCAGTTCTTC
>-|TRBV6-5|TRBJ2-3|-
CASSYKQGSTDTQYF
TGTGCCAGCAGTTACAAGCAGGGGAGCACAGATACGCAGTATTTT
>-|TRBV3-1/TRBV3-2|TRBJ1-6|-
CASSRTYPGGSSYNSPLHF
TGTGCCAGCAGCCGCACCTACCCCGGGGGGAGCTCCTATAATTCACCCCTCCACTTT
>-|TRBV19|TRBJ1-4|TRBD1
CASNLGTGNEKLFF
TGTGCCAGTAACCTCGGGACAGGGAATGAAAAACTGTTTTTT
>-|TRBV10-3|TRBJ2-1|-
CAISEPTRGSSYNEQFF
TGTGCCATCAGTGAGCCAACGAGGGGGAGCTCCTACAATGAGCAGTTCTTC
>once|TRBV21-1|TRBJ1-2|-
CASSKEDPGQGYYGYTF
TGTGCCAGCAGCAAAGAAGACCCCGGACAGGGGTACTATGGCTACACCTTC
>-|TRBV10-3|TRBJ2-1|TRBD2
CATVGAGGPVETYNEQFF
TGTGCCACGGTAGGGGCGGGGGGGCCCGTTGAGACCTACAATGAGCAGTTCTTC
>-|TRBV7-8|TRBJ1-1|TRBD1
CASSLETGRTEAFF
TGTGCCAGCAGCTTAGAGACAGGGCGAACTGAAGCTTTCTTT
>few|TRBV5-1|TRBJ1-1|TRBD1
CASSFTGGTEAFF
TGCGCCAGCAGCTTTACAGGGGGGACTGAAGCTTTCTTT
>-|TRBV6-6|TRBJ2-3|-
CASNLPGVEGTDTQYF
TGTGCCAGCAACCTCCCGGGAGTGGAAGGGACAGATACGCAGTATTTT
>-|TRBV5-6|TRBJ2-5|TRBD1
CASSSGQGSQGETQYF
TGTGCCAGCAGCTCCGGACAGGGGAGTCAGGGGGAGACCCAGTACTTC
>-|TRBV5-1|TRBJ2-7|-
CASSLSARVEQYF
TGCGCCAGCAGCTTGAGTGCGCGAGTGGAGCAGTACTTC
>-|TRBV6-5|TRBJ1-1|-
CASSRGQNTEAFF
TGTGCCAGCAGCAGGGGCCAGAACACTGAAGCTTTCTTT
>-|TRBV4-3|TRBJ2-2|-
CASSQDGRNTGELFF
TGCGCCAGCAGCCAAGATGGGAGGAACACCGGGGAGCTGTTTTTT
>few|TRBV4-3|TRBJ1-1|-
CASSHIEPNTEAFF
TGCGCCAGCAGCCACATAGAACCAAACACTGAAGCTTTCTTT
>-|TRBV27|TRBJ1-2|-
CASSLGQGNYGYTF
TGTGCCAGCAGTTTGGGGCAGGGGAACTATGGCTACACCTTC
>once|TRBV28|TRBJ2-7|-
CASSIYGERYEQYF
TGTGCCAGCAGCATTTACGGGGAGCGGTACGAGCAGTACTTC
>once|TRBV30|TRBJ1-2|-
CAWSRGEQDGYTF
TGTGCCTGGAGTCGTGGCGAACAGGATGGCTACACCTTC
>-|TRBV5-1|TRBJ2-7|-
CASSHRERYYEQYF
TGCGCCAGCAGCCACAGGGAACGTTACTACGAGCAGTACTTC
>-|TRBV6-5|TRBJ2-5|-
CASSRGFQETQYF
TGTGCCAGCAGTAGAGGATTCCAAGAGACCCAGTACTTC
>-|TRBV2|TRBJ2-3|-
CASRKGEDTQYF
TGTGCCAGCAGAAAAGGGGAAGATACGCAGTATTTT
>-|TRBV18|TRBJ2-7|TRBD1
CASSPEPGQGFEQYF
TGTGCCAGCTCACCCGAACCGGGACAGGGGTTCGAGCAGTACTTC
>-|TRBV3-1/TRBV3-2|TRBJ2-6|-
CASSQDPGSGANVLTF
TGTGCCAGCAGCCAAGATCCGGGCTCTGGGGCCAACGTCCTGACTTTC
>-|TRBV24-1|TRBJ1-5|TRBD1
CATSEGQGFQPQHF
TGTGCCACCAGTGAGGGACAGGGATTCCAGCCCCAGCATTTT